This section outlines one T cell receptor beta chain sequence together with its context. Profiling relied on immunoSEQ multiplex PCR, and the TCRdb table lists in-frame clones only, not all of them. Here the sample spans approximately 68,000 clones, around nine tenths being singletons. The CDR3 is 16 amino acids. Germline V gene sequence: CDR1 SGHNT, CDR2 YYREEE (reference sequence). Trimming removed 0 bases at V and 4 bases at J, with 13 bases between. This entry is derived from a study of OX40 agonist ivuxolimab in advanced cancers. Study-level information: All patients had ivuxolimab intravenously every 2 weeks at 0.01 to 10 mg/kg.

This TCR derives from an adult with an advanced solid tumor such as melanoma, head and neck, liver or kidney cancer. Sequencing was performed on CD4+ or CD8+ T cells sorted from blood, taken in a trial of the OX40 agonist ivuxolimab. The rearrangement links TRBV5-4 to TRBJ2-2; possible D gene TRBD1, 6 bases. This chain's CDR3 is CASSLGAQGSTGELFF. CDR3 DNA: TGTGCCAGCAGCTTGGGGGCCCAGGGGTCCACCGGGGAGCTGTTTTTT.